This passage covers 14 T cell receptor beta chains from one sample sequenced in a study of blood T cell repertoires in COVID-19. This table comes from immunoSEQ multiplex PCR, and its TCRdb copy is limited to in-frame clones, with some not included. Of 100,000 to 150,000 clones detected, 85% appear once; the ten largest clones hold 25% to 30%. Sequencing input: peripheral blood. The receptors here all came from an elderly woman with acute or convalescent COVID-19.

This clone showed up just a few times. The chain employs TRBV7-9 and TRBJ1-1; D possibly corresponds to TRBD1 (5 bases). Germline assignment: CDR1 SEHNR and CDR2 FQNEAQ (reference sequence). This CDR3 comprises 11 residues. V was trimmed by 5 bases and J by 10 bases, leaving 11 bases between them. This CDR3 is CASSLGAGAFF. The CDR3 nucleotides read TGTGCCAGCAGCCTAGGGGCGGGAGCTTTCTTT. Based on the CDR3 plus reference TRBV7-9 and TRBJ1-1, the full variable domain is DTGVSQNPRHKITKRGQNVTFRCDPISEHNRLYWYRQTLGQGPEFLTYFQNEAQLEKSRLLSDRFSAERPKGSFSTLEIQRTEQGDSAMYLCASSLGAGAFFGQGTRLTVV.

The V gene is TRBV9, the J gene TRBJ2-7, with D possibly being TRBD2 (6 bases). Trimming removed 0 bases from V and 2 bases from J, with 12 bases in between. Germline assignment: CDR1 SGDLS and CDR2 YYNGEE. This CDR3 has 15 amino acids. CDR3 sequence: CASSVGRDSPYEQYF. CDR3 in DNA: TGTGCCAGCAGCGTAGGGAGGGACTCTCCCTACGAGCAGTACTTC.

This clone turned up a few times. This specimen includes other DNA sequences encoding the same CDR3. V is TRBV5-1 and J is TRBJ1-1; TRBD1 matches at 8 bases. There are 13 residues in the CDR3. V lost 2 bases, J lost 6 bases, and 3 bases stayed unmatched. Germline values: CDR1 SGHRS, CDR2 YFSETQ. The DNA of the CDR3 is TGCGCCAGCAGCTTTCAGGGGGCTCCTGAAGCTTTCTTT. It yields the protein CASSFQGAPEAFF.

V and J are TRBV7-9 and TRBJ1-2, with no clear D. Germline V gene lookup returns CDR1 SEHNR and CDR2 FQNEAQ (reference sequence). Trimming removed 1 base from V and 1 base from J, with 10 bases in between. The CDR3 totals 15 residues. The CDR3: CASSLVEAVNYGYTF. The CDR3 coding sequence is TGTGCCAGCAGCTTAGTTGAGGCAGTTAACTATGGCTACACCTTC.

In its sample, this clone was seen once. This sequence joins TRBV25-1 and TRBJ2-6; possibly TRBD2 for D (6 bases). Trimming shortened V by 8 bases and J by 0 bases, and 14 bases separated the two germline ends. Germline V CDR1 and CDR2: MGHDK, SYGVNS. This CDR3 contains 16 residues. The CDR3 loop is CASASGGSSGANVLTF. The CDR3 DNA is TGTGCCAGCGCCAGTGGGGGGAGCTCTGGGGCCAACGTCCTGACTTTC.

The rearrangement joins TRBV18 to TRBJ1-1; D gene ambiguous. This CDR3 spans 14 amino acids. Germline CDR1 KGHSH, CDR2 LQKENI. V dropped 4 bases and J dropped 1 base, with 10 bases sitting between them. The CDR3 sequence is CASSQGSGNTEAFF. CDR3 sequence (DNA): TGTGCCAGCTCACAAGGGAGTGGGAACACTGAAGCTTTCTTT.

This clone was detected only a few times. The V gene is TRBV14, the J gene TRBJ1-1; D call uncertain. V shed 1 base and J shed 1 base, with 19 bases lying between them. The CDR3 is 18 amino acids. Germline V CDR1 and CDR2: SGHDN, FVKESK. The CDR3, as DNA: TGTGCCAGCAGCCAAGTTCCGCCTGGGAGCTGGGCGAACACTGAAGCTTTCTTT. This codes for CASSQVPPGSWANTEAFF.

This rearrangement joins TRBV11-1 to TRBJ2-1; TRBD2 matches 9 bases. The CDR3 totals 16 residues. V shed 2 bases and J 5 bases; nucleotides not matched to a gene: 7. Per the germline V gene, CDR1 is SGHAT and CDR2 is FQDESV (reference sequence). CDR3 nucleotide sequence: TGTGCCAGCAGCTTAAGGTTGACTAGCGGAAACAATGAGCAGTTCTTC. It codes for CASSLRLTSGNNEQFF.

The chain carries TRBV5-1 and TRBJ2-6, with 7 bases that match TRBD1. Per the germline V gene, CDR1 is SGHRS and CDR2 is YFSETQ. The CDR3 length is 15 residues. Unmatched junction bases numbered 4, after V lost 5 bases and J lost 2 bases. CDR3 in amino acids: CASSRDRPGANVLTF. The CDR3 DNA follows: TGCGCCAGCAGTCGGGACAGACCTGGGGCCAACGTCCTGACTTTC.

The genes are TRBV5-8 and TRBJ1-4; D is unresolved. Trimming stripped 5 bases from V and 5 bases from J, with 13 bases between. The germline V gene encodes CDR1 SGHTS and CDR2 YDEGEE. The CDR3 length is 14 residues. This CDR3 is CASRSGQTNEKLFF. The CDR3 bases are TGTGCCAGCAGAAGTGGGCAGACAAATGAAAAACTGTTTTTT.

There are a few counts of this clone. This chain links TRBV6-5 with TRBJ1-2; the D gene is possibly TRBD1 (6 bases). Germline CDR1 reads MNHEY; CDR2 reads SVGAGI. CDR3 length equals 13 residues. Trimming removed 7 bases at V and 8 bases at J, with 17 bases between. The CDR3 sequence: CASTDSPARGYTF. In nucleotides, the CDR3 is TGTGCCAGCACGGACAGCCCGGCAAGAGGCTACACCTTC.

This clone has just one count. V usage is TRBV6-5 and J usage is TRBJ1-4; D unresolved. The CDR3 loop spans 14 amino acids. Trimming left V 0 bases short and J 11 bases short, with 13 bases between. Germline V gives CDR1 MNHEY, CDR2 SVGAGI. CDR3 DNA: TGTGCCAGCAGTTACTCGGAGGGAGGGAACAAACTGTTTTTT. Protein sequence: CASSYSEGGNKLFF.

The V gene is TRBV5-1, the J gene TRBJ1-1; D might be TRBD1 (5 bases). Germline V CDR1 and CDR2: SGHRS, YFSETQ. V was cut by 4 bases and J by 2 bases, with 15 bases left in between. The CDR3 is made up of 15 amino acids. CDR3 nucleotides: TGCGCCAGCAGCCCGGACAACGACAAAAACACTGAAGCTTTCTTT. Translated, it gives CASSPDNDKNTEAFF.

This sequence joins TRBV10-1 and TRBJ1-1, with D possibly matching TRBD1 (5 bases). Germline V gene sequence: CDR1 WNHNN, CDR2 SYGVQD (reference sequence). This CDR3 comprises 13 residues. CDR3 sequence (DNA): TGCGCTCCGACGCGGGGCCCGAACACTGAAGCTTTCTTT. Translating gives CAPTRGPNTEAFF.